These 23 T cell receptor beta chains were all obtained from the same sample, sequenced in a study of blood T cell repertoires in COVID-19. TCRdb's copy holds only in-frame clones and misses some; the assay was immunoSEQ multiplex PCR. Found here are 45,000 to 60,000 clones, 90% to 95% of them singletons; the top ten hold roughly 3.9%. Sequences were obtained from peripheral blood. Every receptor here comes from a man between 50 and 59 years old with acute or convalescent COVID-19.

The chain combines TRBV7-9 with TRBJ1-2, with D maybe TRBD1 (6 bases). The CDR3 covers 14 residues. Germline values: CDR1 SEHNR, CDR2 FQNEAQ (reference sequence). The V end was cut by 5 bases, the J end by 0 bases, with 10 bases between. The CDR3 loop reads CASSPRTANYGYTF. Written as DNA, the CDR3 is TGTGCCAGCAGCCCCAGGACAGCTAACTATGGCTACACCTTC.

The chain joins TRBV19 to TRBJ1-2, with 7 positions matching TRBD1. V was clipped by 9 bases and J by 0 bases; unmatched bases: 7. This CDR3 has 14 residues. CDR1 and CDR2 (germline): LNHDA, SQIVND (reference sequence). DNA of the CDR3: TGTGCCAGCACCGGGACAGAATCTAACTATGGCTACACCTTC. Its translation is CASTGTESNYGYTF.

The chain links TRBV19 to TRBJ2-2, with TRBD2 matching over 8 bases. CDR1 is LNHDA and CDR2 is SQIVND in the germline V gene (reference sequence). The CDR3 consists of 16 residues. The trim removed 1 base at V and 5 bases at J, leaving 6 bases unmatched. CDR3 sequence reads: CASSIGDGRGTGELFF. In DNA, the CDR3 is TGTGCCAGTAGTATAGGAGACGGGAGGGGTACCGGGGAGCTGTTTTTT.

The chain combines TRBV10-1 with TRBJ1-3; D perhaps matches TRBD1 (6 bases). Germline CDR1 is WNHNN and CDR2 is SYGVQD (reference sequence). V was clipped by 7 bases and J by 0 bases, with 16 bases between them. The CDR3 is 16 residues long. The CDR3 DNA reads TGCGCCAGCATTGCATCCAACAGGGACTCTGGAAACACCATATATTTT. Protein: CASIASNRDSGNTIYF.

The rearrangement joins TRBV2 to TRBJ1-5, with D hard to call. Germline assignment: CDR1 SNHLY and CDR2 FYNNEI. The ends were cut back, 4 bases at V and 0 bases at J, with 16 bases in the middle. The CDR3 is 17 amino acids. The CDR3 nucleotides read TGTGCCAGCAGTGCAAACGGAATCCGACTTAGCAATCAGCCCCAGCATTTT. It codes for CASSANGIRLSNQPQHF. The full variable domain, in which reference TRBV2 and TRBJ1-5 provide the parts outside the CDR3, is EPEVTQTPSHQVTQMGQEVILRCVPISNHLYFYWYRQILGQKVEFLVSFYNNEISEKSEIFDDQFSVERPDGSNFTLKIRSTKLEDSAMYFCASSANGIRLSNQPQHFGDGTRLSIL.

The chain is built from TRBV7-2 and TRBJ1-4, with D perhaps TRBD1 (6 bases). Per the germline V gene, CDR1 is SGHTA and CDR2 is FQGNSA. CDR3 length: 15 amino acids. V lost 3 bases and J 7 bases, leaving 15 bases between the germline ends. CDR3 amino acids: CASSFAGGRGEKLFF. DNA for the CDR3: TGTGCCAGCAGCTTCGCGGGGGGGCGGGGTGAAAAACTGTTTTTT.

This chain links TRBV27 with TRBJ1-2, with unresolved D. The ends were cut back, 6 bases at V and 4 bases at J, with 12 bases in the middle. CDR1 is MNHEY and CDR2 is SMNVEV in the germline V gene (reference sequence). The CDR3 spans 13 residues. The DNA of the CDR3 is TGTGCCAGCAGCCCCCAGGCTACCTATGGCTACACCTTC. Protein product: CASSPQATYGYTF.

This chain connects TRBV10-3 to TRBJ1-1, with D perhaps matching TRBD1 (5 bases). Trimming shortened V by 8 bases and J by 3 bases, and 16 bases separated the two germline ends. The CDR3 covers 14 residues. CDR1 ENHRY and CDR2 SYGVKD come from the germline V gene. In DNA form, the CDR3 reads TGTGCCATCTCTGACCGACCGGGGGACACTGAAGCTTTCTTT. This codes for CAISDRPGDTEAFF.

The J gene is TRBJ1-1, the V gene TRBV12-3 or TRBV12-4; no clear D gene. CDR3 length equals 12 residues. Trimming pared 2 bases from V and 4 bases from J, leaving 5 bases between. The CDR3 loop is CASSLQVTEAFF. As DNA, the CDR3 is TGTGCCAGCAGTTTACAGGTCACTGAAGCTTTCTTT.

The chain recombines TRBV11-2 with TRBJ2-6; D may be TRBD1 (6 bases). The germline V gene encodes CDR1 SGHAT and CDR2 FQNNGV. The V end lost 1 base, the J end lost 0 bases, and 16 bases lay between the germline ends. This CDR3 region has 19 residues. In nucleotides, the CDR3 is TGTGCCAGCAGCTTAGGAAGGTCGCAGGGGAACTCTGGGGCCAACGTCCTGACTTTC. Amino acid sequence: CASSLGRSQGNSGANVLTF.

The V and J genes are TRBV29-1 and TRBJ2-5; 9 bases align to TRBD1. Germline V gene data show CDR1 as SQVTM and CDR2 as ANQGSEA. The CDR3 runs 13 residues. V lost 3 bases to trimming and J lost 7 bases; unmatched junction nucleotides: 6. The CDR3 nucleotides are TGCAGCGTTGATAACAGGGGGCAGGGGACCCAGTACTTC. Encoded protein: CSVDNRGQGTQYF.

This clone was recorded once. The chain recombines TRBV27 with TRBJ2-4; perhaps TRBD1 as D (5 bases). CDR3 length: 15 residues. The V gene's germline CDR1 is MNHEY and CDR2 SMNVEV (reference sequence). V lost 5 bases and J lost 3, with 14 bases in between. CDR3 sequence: CASSAQGWYKNIQYF. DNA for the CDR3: TGTGCCAGCAGTGCGCAGGGTTGGTACAAAAACATTCAGTACTTC.

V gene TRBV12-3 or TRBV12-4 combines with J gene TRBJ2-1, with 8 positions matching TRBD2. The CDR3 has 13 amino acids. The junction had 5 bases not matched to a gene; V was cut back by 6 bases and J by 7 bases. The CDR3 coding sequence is TGTGCCAGCAGGGGACTAGTCTCTAATGAGCAGTTCTTC. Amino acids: CASRGLVSNEQFF.

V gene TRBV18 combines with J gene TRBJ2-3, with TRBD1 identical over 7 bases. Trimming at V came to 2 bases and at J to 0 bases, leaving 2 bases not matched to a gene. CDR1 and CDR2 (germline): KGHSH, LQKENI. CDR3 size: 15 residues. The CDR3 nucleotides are TGTGCCAGCTCACCATTGACAGGGAGCACAGATACGCAGTATTTT. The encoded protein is CASSPLTGSTDTQYF.

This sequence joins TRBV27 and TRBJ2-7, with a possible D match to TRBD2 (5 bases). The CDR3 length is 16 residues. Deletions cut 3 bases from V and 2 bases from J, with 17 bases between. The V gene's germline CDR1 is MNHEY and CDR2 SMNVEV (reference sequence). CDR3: CASSFGEVGSTYEQYF. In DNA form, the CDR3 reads TGTGCCAGCAGTTTCGGGGAAGTGGGATCCACCTACGAGCAGTACTTC.

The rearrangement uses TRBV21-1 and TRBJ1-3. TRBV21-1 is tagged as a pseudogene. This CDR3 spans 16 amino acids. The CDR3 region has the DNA TGTGCCAGCAGCAATATTAAGCCCTTGACTGGTAACACCATATATTTT. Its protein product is CASSNIKPLTGNTIYF.

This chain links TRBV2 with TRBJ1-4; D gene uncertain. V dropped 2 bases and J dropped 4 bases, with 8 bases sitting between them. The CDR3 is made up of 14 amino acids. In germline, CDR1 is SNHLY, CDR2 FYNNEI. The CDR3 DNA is TGTGCCAGCAGTGAATTTTCTAGTAATGAAAAACTGTTTTTT. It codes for CASSEFSSNEKLFF.

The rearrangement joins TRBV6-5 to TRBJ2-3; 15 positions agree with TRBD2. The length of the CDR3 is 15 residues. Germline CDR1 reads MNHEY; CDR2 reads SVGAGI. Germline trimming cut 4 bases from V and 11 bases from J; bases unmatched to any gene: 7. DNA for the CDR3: TGTGCCAGCAGTTCCGGACTAGCGGGAGGGCCCAAGCAGTATTTT. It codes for CASSSGLAGGPKQYF.

CDR3 bases: TGTGCCACCAGCAGGGGACAGGGGACCGGGGAGCTGTTTTTT. Residues: CATSRGQGTGELFF. This chain uses TRBV15 with TRBJ2-2; 10 bases map to TRBD1. From germline, CDR1 is LNHNV and CDR2 YYDKDF (reference sequence). This CDR3 has 14 residues. The V and J ends lost 3 bases and 5 bases, in that order; junction bases with no gene match: 0.

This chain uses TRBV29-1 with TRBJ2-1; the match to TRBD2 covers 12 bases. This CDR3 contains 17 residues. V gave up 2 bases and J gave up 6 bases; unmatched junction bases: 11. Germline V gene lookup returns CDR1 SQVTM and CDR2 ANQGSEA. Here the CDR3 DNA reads TGCAGCGTTGAATCTAGCGGGAGGGCCTCGGTCTCCAATGAGCAGTTCTTC. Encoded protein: CSVESSGRASVSNEQFF.

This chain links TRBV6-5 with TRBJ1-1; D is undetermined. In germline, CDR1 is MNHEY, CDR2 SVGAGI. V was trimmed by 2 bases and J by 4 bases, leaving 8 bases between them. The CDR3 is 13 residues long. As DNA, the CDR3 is TGTGCCAGCAGTTACCGAGTTGGCACTGAAGCTTTCTTT. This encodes CASSYRVGTEAFF.

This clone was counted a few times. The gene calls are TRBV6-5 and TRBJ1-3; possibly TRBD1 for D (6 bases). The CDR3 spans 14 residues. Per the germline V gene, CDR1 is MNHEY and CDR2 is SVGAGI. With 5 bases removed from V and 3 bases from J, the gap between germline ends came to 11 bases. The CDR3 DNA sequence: TGTGCCAGCAGTCATGGACAGAGTGGAAACACCATATATTTT. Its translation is CASSHGQSGNTIYF.

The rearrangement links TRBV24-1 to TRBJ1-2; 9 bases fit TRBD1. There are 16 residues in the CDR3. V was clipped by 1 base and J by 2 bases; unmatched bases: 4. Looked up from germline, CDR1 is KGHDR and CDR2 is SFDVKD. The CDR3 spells CATSDLIDRGNYGYTF. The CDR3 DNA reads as TGTGCCACCAGTGATTTAATAGACAGGGGGAACTATGGCTACACCTTC.